The source of this T cell receptor beta chain is a study of blood T cells in healthy people across ages (dated by TCRdb to the mid-2010s). About the study as a whole: Template switching captured roughly one uniquely barcoded TCR beta cDNA molecule per two T cells in model experiments. To track age-related changes in TCR beta repertoire diversity, the study relied on deep sequencing normalized with unique cDNA molecular identifiers. Donors were grouped into four age groups: young (average 16 years), middle-aged (around 39), aged (over 55) and long-lived (over 80). To avoid experimental bias, donors of different ages were distributed randomly across sequencing lanes. The study analyzed two additional independent replicas of 1 million unique cDNA reads from the same blood draw for two donors, one aged 18 to 30 and one aged 80 or older.

Libraries were prepared through 5' RACE. The listed sequencing device is Illumina HiSeq 2500. The second PCR ran for roughly 7 to 12 cycles and used a J-beta primer mix along with a sample-barcoded 5' primer. A template-switch 5' adaptor carrying 12 random nucleotides introduced a unique molecular identifier onto each TCR beta cDNA molecule. Each sample yielded at least 3 million CDR3-containing paired-end reads. First-strand cDNA was synthesized from all RNA with the Mint cDNA synthesis kit, primed by a TRBC-specific oligonucleotide. Following uracil-DNA glycosylase treatment, all cDNA underwent a first 18-cycle PCR with the universal primers M1SS and BC2_uni_R. From the authors' description of their analysis: Normalization of each sample was performed by random selection of 1 million high-quality reads, each carrying a distinct molecular identifier. Reads sharing molecular identifiers were discarded rather than binned into consensus sequences. CDR3 identification, clonotype clustering and error correction used MiTCR with a Q25 quality threshold and the strictest error-elimination algorithm. A nonparametric unseen species model with Euler transformation was used to estimate lower-bound total TCR beta diversity. In-frame beta chains were kept once TCRdb had trimmed the public reads at Q25 with fastp and called clones with MiXCR. When rows share a CDR3 protein, they turn into one entry using the most common DNA and genes. In this record, the V and J calls reflect TCRdb's handling and not the investigators' own analysis. Counted in this sample were 1.5 million to 2 million distinct CDR3 sequences; around half of them appeared once. The top ten hold approximately 2.1% of the sample.

In regard to this clonotype: The specificity of this receptor is unknown. Base qualities were left out, and no much larger clone turns up one base away.

The CDR3 runs 15 residues from the cysteine to the phenylalanine. The CDR3 DNA has 45 bases and is translated from base 1. The germline V gene (reference sequence) supplies CDR1 MNHNY and CDR2 SVGAGI. V lost 6 bases and J lost 2 bases; the stretch between them is 15 bases long. Overall study results and their limits: Estimates of total diversity from one million sequenced T cells were regarded as lower bounds and underestimates. As age increased, observed TCR beta diversity per million T cells dropped in a roughly linear way, and a significant reduction was already evident by age 40. Because the CMV infection status of the donors was unknown, age-related changes in expanded clonotypes may potentially have been confounded. Compared with the aged group, the long-lived group had more naive CD4+ T cells, fewer expanded clones and increased TCR diversity, a pattern suggesting age selection. Because profiling used bulk unsorted PBMCs, naive and antigen-experienced compartments could not be compared conclusively. There was a strong correlation between observed TCR beta diversity and the percentage of naive T cells measured by flow cytometry.

Systemically healthy Caucasian individuals from Russia, about 38 in total and aged about 6 to 100 years, were included as donors. Ten milliliters of peripheral blood were drawn from each donor into EDTA-treated Vacutainer tubes. Ficoll-Paque density-gradient centrifugation was used to isolate PBMCs, with at least 7 million obtained per sample. Trizol reagent was used to extract total RNA from the PBMCs, yielding at least 6 micrograms per sample. For every donor, an aliquot of PBMCs went through flow cytometry to measure the percentages of naive CD45RAhigh/CD27high T cells. Sample: blood. Recombination linked TRBV6-6 to TRBJ2-3; 6 matching bases give a weak D call of TRBD1. The clonotype was recovered from a woman in her 40s in good health. The CDR3 protein: CASSPNRVSTDTQYF. The DNA is TGTGCCAGCAGCCCAAACAGGGTGTCCACAGATACGCAGTATTTT.